These T cell receptor beta chains were read from a single sample in a study of tumor T cells in aggressive B-cell lymphoma. Produced via immunoSEQ multiplex PCR; TCRdb's table is partial and in-frame only. The sample carries some 7,200 clones, approximately 91% recorded once. The sample taken for sequencing was tumor tissue. Source of these receptors: an adult with diffuse large B cell lymphoma. Some clones in this sample may be carry-over from other donors' samples. The CDR3 runs from the conserved cysteine through the conserved F or W. The order of the fields is CDR3 protein, J gene, V gene, D gene. D genes are given only for firm matches.

CAWSPGSRGNQPQHF,TRBJ1-5,TRBV30,-
CASSFGGEQYF,TRBJ2-7,TRBV28,-
CASSGTGETQYF,TRBJ2-5,TRBV9,-
CASSRTGGGGNTIYF,TRBJ1-3,TRBV9,TRBD1
CASSTGTGTGNTIYF,TRBJ1-3,TRBV18,TRBD1
CASSLERGGRETQYF,TRBJ2-5,TRBV5-1,TRBD2
CASSQEGVTDEQFF,TRBJ2-1,TRBV4-1,-
CASSPGGERNTEAFF,TRBJ1-1,TRBV18,-
CASRLGGHEQFF,TRBJ2-1,TRBV6-5,-
CASSYSGEGAGYGYTF,TRBJ1-2,TRBV6-6,TRBD1
CASSEGQSSGANVLTF,TRBJ2-6,TRBV2,-
CASSDFYNEQFF,TRBJ2-1,TRBV2,-
CASSPGQTGTRNIQYF,TRBJ2-4,TRBV18,-
CASSQDGGLAGGGGTDTQYF,TRBJ2-3,TRBV4-3,TRBD2
CASSRERRDTQYF,TRBJ2-3,TRBV18,-
CASSLRGLAGNYEQYF,TRBJ2-7,TRBV27,TRBD2
CAISDGDRGLTEAFF,TRBJ1-1,TRBV10-3,TRBD1
CASSPTGENTEAFF,TRBJ1-1,TRBV18,TRBD1
CASSFQGPETQYF,TRBJ2-5,TRBV7-2,-
CASSSGSGSYEQYF,TRBJ2-7,TRBV6-6,-
CASSVGPGDGYTF,TRBJ1-2,TRBV9,-
CASRGTAAGELFF,TRBJ2-2,TRBV28,TRBD1
CASGLAEGARETQYF,TRBJ2-5,TRBV12-5,-
CASSTRSVQGGADTQYF,TRBJ2-3,TRBV4-3,TRBD2
CASSSPGTGGPYTEAFF,TRBJ1-1,TRBV28,TRBD1
CASRRRGQGDNEQFF,TRBJ2-1,TRBV23-1,TRBD1
CASSPSGTGRYEQYF,-,TRBV19,TRBD1
CASSPGGGPSTDTQYF,TRBJ2-3,TRBV5-1,TRBD2
CAHGGDAYNEQFF,TRBJ2-1,TRBV7-2,-
CASSKGRGPGQVNTGELFF,TRBJ2-2,TRBV21-1,-
CASSHGQVGGYTF,TRBJ1-2,TRBV18,TRBD1
CASSLETGSTIYF,TRBJ1-3,TRBV11-3,TRBD1
CASSPAGGGDEQYF,TRBJ2-7,TRBV4-2,TRBD1